Below are 30 T cell receptor beta chains sequenced from a single sample in a study of T cell repertoires in cytomegalovirus infection. In TCRdb, the reads were re-called with MiXCR into one record per CDR3 protein. Counted here are about 260,000 distinct CDR3 sequences, 9.1% occurring once; the ten biggest clones make up about 15%. Input material: PBMCs. These receptors were collected from a human donor in good health (CMV status not recorded). Some clones in this sample may be carry-over from other donors' samples.

In its sample, this clonotype was seen many times. The CDR3 reads CASSLGRDSDEQYF. The CDR3 region has the DNA TGCGCCAGCAGCTTGGGGAGGGACTCGGACGAGCAGTACTTC. The genes are TRBV5-1 and TRBJ2-7; weak D call: TRBD2 (6 bases). Per the germline V gene, CDR1 is SGHRS and CDR2 is YFSETQ. V dropped 0 bases and J dropped 5 bases, with 12 bases sitting between them. The CDR3 loop spans 14 amino acids.

This clonotype came up a few times. The V call is TRBV11-2, the J call TRBJ1-6; 7 nucleotides line up with TRBD1. V lost 5 bases and J lost 5; bases outside the gene matches: 9. This CDR3 has 16 amino acids. CDR1 SGHAT and CDR2 FQNNGV come from the germline V gene. CDR3 DNA sequence: TGTGCCAGCAGCCGGCGACAGGGAGGGGATAATTCACCCCTCCACTTT. Encoded protein: CASSRRQGGDNSPLHF.

This clonotype was recorded at least ten times. This rearrangement joins TRBV27 to TRBJ1-1; unclear D gene. V was clipped by 5 bases and J by 0 bases, with 10 bases between them. Germline V CDR1 and CDR2: MNHEY, SMNVEV (reference sequence). This CDR3 comprises 14 residues. This CDR3 is CASSPLAVNTEAFF. CDR3 DNA sequence: TGTGCCAGCAGTCCTTTAGCTGTGAACACTGAAGCTTTCTTT.

About this clonotype: A single base separates this from a much larger clone, so it may be a read error. The V call is TRBV7-2, the J call TRBJ2-6; tentatively, D is TRBD2 (5 bases). Germline V lookup: CDR1 SGHTA, CDR2 FQGNSA. Trimming took 4 bases from V and 4 from J, leaving 11 bases between them. The CDR3 sequence is 15 residues long. CDR3 nucleotide sequence: TGTGCCAGCAGCTGTCGCGGGTGGGGGGCCAACGTCCTGACTTTC. Translated: CASSCRGWGANVLTF.

The V call is TRBV7-8, the J call TRBJ2-4, with a possible D match to TRBD1 (5 bases). CDR1 is SGHVS and CDR2 is FQNEAQ in the germline V gene. V was cut by 1 base and J by 7 bases, with 14 bases left in between. This CDR3 is built from 15 residues. The CDR3 spells CASSLEPGMWNIQYF. The CDR3 nucleotides are TGTGCCAGCAGCTTAGAGCCAGGGATGTGGAACATTCAGTACTTC.

This clonotype appeared many times. The V and J genes are TRBV7-2 and TRBJ1-1; 8 nucleotides line up with TRBD1. The CDR3 has 15 residues. J lost 1 base, V lost 5 bases, and 6 bases had no gene match. CDR1 is SGHTA and CDR2 is FQGNSA in the germline V gene. The chain's CDR3 is CASSPDRAWNTEAFF. CDR3 DNA sequence: TGTGCCAGCAGCCCGGACAGGGCTTGGAACACTGAAGCTTTCTTT.

This clonotype was counted a few times. The chain carries TRBV19 and TRBJ1-4; no reliable D call. This CDR3 contains 11 residues. In germline, CDR1 is LNHDA, CDR2 SQIVND (reference sequence). Trimming stripped 4 bases from V and 8 bases from J, with 5 bases between. CDR3 loop: CASSNYEKLFF. In DNA, the CDR3 is TGTGCCAGTAGTAACTACGAAAAACTGTTTTTT. Together with reference TRBV19 and TRBJ1-4, the CDR3 gives the full variable domain: DGGITQSPKYLFRKEGQNVTLSCEQNLNHDAMYWYRQDPGQGLRLIYYSQIVNDFQKGDIAEGYSVSREKKESFPLTVTSAQKNPTAFYLCASSNYEKLFFGSGTQLSVL.

This clonotype has at least ten counts. The chain combines TRBV7-8 with TRBJ2-1; 14 bases match TRBD2. V shed 5 bases and J 0 bases; nucleotides not matched to a gene: 6. Per germline, CDR1 SGHVS and CDR2 FQNEAQ. The CDR3 consists of 18 residues. The CDR3 coding sequence is TGTGCCAGCAGCAGGGGACTAGCGGGGGAGAGCTCCTACAATGAGCAGTTCTTC. It specifies CASSRGLAGESSYNEQFF.

There are a few counts of this clonotype. The chain carries TRBV19 and TRBJ2-7; 10 nucleotides agree with TRBD2. Germline trimming cut 7 bases from V and 7 bases from J; bases unmatched to any gene: 7. The length of the CDR3 is 13 residues. CDR1 and CDR2 (germline): LNHDA, SQIVND (reference sequence). In nucleotides, the CDR3 is TGTGCCAGTACAGCGGGAGGGCCGGGAGAGCAGTACTTC. This gives the protein CASTAGGPGEQYF.

For this clonotype: A much more abundant neighbour one base away suggests this may be a read error. The genes are TRBV4-1 and TRBJ1-2; tentative D call: TRBD1 (5 bases). The CDR3 is 15 amino acids. Germline CDR1 MGHRA, CDR2 YSYEKL. The CDR3 nucleotides read TGCCCCAGCAGCCAAGAAGGGGCCTGGGACTATGGCTACACCTTC. Amino acid sequence: CPSSQEGAWDYGYTF.

This sequence joins TRBV9 and TRBJ2-1, with D possibly matching TRBD1 (5 bases). V lost 0 bases and J lost 8, with 15 bases in between. The CDR3 has 15 residues. Per the germline V gene, CDR1 is SGDLS and CDR2 is YYNGEE. In DNA form, the CDR3 reads TGTGCCAGCAGCGTAGGGCTAGTAGGGGTCGATGAGCAGTTCTTC. This encodes CASSVGLVGVDEQFF.

This clonotype was observed at least ten times. The chain carries TRBV7-2 and TRBJ1-1, with D uncertain. Trimming cost V 2 bases and J 7 bases, with 11 bases left between them. CDR3 length equals 13 residues. Germline V gene data show CDR1 as SGHTA and CDR2 as FQGNSA. In nucleotides, the CDR3 is TGTGCCAGCAGCTTAATTTTTTCGGGTGAAGCTTTCTTT. This sequence encodes CASSLIFSGEAFF.

V is TRBV7-9 and J is TRBJ1-1; D is unclear. CDR1 is SEHNR and CDR2 is FQNEAQ in the germline V gene (reference sequence). V was clipped by 5 bases and J by 1 base, with 14 bases between them. This CDR3 is 15 amino acids long. CDR3 in amino acids: CASSPPRRTNTEAFF. CDR3 DNA sequence: TGTGCCAGCAGCCCCCCCCGCAGGACGAACACTGAAGCTTTCTTT.

Ten or more counts support this clonotype. CDR3 bases: TGTGCCAGCAGTTACGACAGCTCCTACGAGCAGTACTTC. Its protein is CASSYDSSYEQYF. The chain recombines TRBV6-2 or TRBV6-3 with TRBJ2-7, with TRBD1 as a possible D gene (5 bases). The CDR3 runs 13 residues. Trimming pared 2 bases from V and 0 bases from J, leaving 5 bases between. Germline CDR1 MNHEY, CDR2 SVGEGT.

This clonotype was seen at least ten times. The CDR3 region has the DNA TGTGCCAGCAGCTTAGTCGGGGCATCCTACGAGCAGTACTTC. Its protein product is CASSLVGASYEQYF. The chain has TRBV7-2 and TRBJ2-7; tentatively, D is TRBD1 or TRBD2 (5 bases each). With 1 base removed from V and 1 base from J, the gap between germline ends came to 8 bases. The CDR3 totals 14 residues. The germline CDR1 and CDR2 sequences are SGHTA and FQGNSA.

There are many counts of this clonotype. The chain recombines TRBV7-2 with TRBJ1-1; weak D call: TRBD1 (6 bases). Trimming removed 1 base from V and 5 bases from J, with 8 bases in between. Germline lookup yields CDR1 SGHTA and CDR2 FQGNSA. The CDR3 extends over 13 amino acids. The CDR3 DNA sequence: TGTGCCAGCAGCTTAGGGGGGGCAACTGAAGCTTTCTTT. It specifies CASSLGGATEAFF.

V is TRBV6-4 and J is TRBJ2-1, with D possibly being TRBD1 (6 bases). V was pared by 4 bases and J by 7 bases, with 20 bases between. This CDR3 region has 16 residues. The germline V gene encodes CDR1 MRHNA and CDR2 SNTAGT. The CDR3 sequence: CASSVGTGTLRNEQFF. The CDR3 bases are TGTGCCAGCAGTGTAGGAACAGGGACACTGAGGAATGAGCAGTTCTTC.

The chain recombines TRBV2 with TRBJ1-2, with a possible D match to TRBD1 (6 bases). CDR3 length: 13 residues. Trimming left V 7 bases short and J 4 bases short, with 13 bases between. Germline assignment: CDR1 SNHLY and CDR2 FYNNEI. The chain's CDR3 is CASISGEVYGYTF. CDR3 DNA: TGTGCCAGCATTTCAGGGGAGGTCTATGGCTACACCTTC.

This clonotype was seen ten or more times. The chain joins TRBV7-8 to TRBJ2-7, with a tentative D call TRBD1 (6 bases). Germline CDR1 reads SGHVS; CDR2 reads FQNEAQ. The CDR3 sequence is 14 residues long. Trimming pared 1 base from V and 2 bases from J, leaving 9 bases between. CDR3 bases: TGTGCCAGCAGCTTAGAAAGGGGGACCTACGAGCAGTACTTC. The encoded protein is CASSLERGTYEQYF. Based on the CDR3 plus reference TRBV7-8 and TRBJ2-7, the full variable domain is GAGVSQSPRYKVAKRGQDVALRCDPISGHVSLFWYQQALGQGPEFLTYFQNEAQLDKSGLPSDRFFAERPEGSVSTLKIQRTQQEDSAVYLCASSLERGTYEQYFGPGTRLTVT.

The chain has TRBV5-1 and TRBJ2-3; D may match TRBD1 or TRBD2 (5 bases each). V lost 4 bases to trimming and J lost 0 bases, with 12 bases between them. This CDR3 has 15 residues. Germline V gene data show CDR1 as SGHRS and CDR2 as YFSETQ. Here the CDR3 reads CASSPRGISTDTQYF. The DNA for the CDR3 is TGCGCCAGCAGCCCCCGGGGCATCAGCACAGATACGCAGTATTTT.

This clonotype was counted many times. The CDR3 coding sequence is TGTGCCAGCAGCTCCCGGGACAGGGGTGAAAAACTGTTTTTT. Protein sequence: CASSSRDRGEKLFF. This chain connects TRBV7-2 to TRBJ1-4; TRBD1 matches at 10 bases. Germline V gene data show CDR1 as SGHTA and CDR2 as FQGNSA. This CDR3 region has 14 residues. The J segment lost 7 bases and the V segment lost 4 bases, leaving 3 bases of the junction unmatched.

This clonotype was recorded many times. The chain recombines TRBV7-2 with TRBJ1-2; no reliable D call. The ends were cut back, 0 bases at V and 2 bases at J, with 10 bases in the middle. The germline CDR1 and CDR2 sequences are SGHTA and FQGNSA. The CDR3 covers 15 residues. The DNA for the CDR3 is TGTGCCAGCAGCTTAGCAGGGCTTGAGAACTATGGCTACACCTTC. Translating gives CASSLAGLENYGYTF.

This clonotype came up a few times. This chain links TRBV6-6 with TRBJ2-7; TRBD2 matches 8 bases. Germline CDR1 is MNHNY and CDR2 is SVGAGI (reference sequence). With V trimmed by 7 bases and J by 3 bases, 8 bases remained unmatched. The CDR3 is made up of 14 amino acids. The CDR3 sequence: CASTKLGTSYEQYF. The CDR3 nucleotides are TGTGCCAGCACAAAACTCGGGACTAGCTACGAGCAGTACTTC.

This clonotype was recorded at least ten times. This rearrangement joins TRBV7-2 to TRBJ2-2; 7 bases fit TRBD2. The CDR3 is 16 amino acids. The trim removed 2 bases at V and 4 bases at J, leaving 7 bases unmatched. CDR1 and CDR2 (germline): SGHTA, FQGNSA. The CDR3 DNA follows: TGTGCCAGCAGCTTAATGACGGGGGGTGGCACCGGGGAGCTGTTTTTT. Its protein is CASSLMTGGGTGELFF. Drawing the rest from reference TRBV7-2 and TRBJ2-2, the complete variable domain is GAGVSQSPSNKVTEKGKDVELRCDPISGHTALYWYRQSLGQGLEFLIYFQGNSAPDKSGLPSDRFSAERTGGSVSTLTIQRTQQEDSAVYLCASSLMTGGGTGELFFGEGSRLTVL.

This clonotype occurred a few times. CDR3 amino acids: CASSLPVAPSSYNEQFF. Written as DNA, the CDR3 is TGTGCCAGCAGTTTACCTGTTGCCCCAAGCTCCTACAATGAGCAGTTCTTC. The genes are TRBV28 and TRBJ2-1; D unclear. Trimming stripped 2 bases from V and 0 bases from J, with 14 bases between. The CDR3 is made up of 17 amino acids. Looked up from germline, CDR1 is MDHEN and CDR2 is SYDVKM.

The sample holds a few counts of this clonotype. The chain has TRBV20-1 and TRBJ2-3; D is ambiguous. Germline loops: CDR1 DFQATT, CDR2 SNEGSKA (reference sequence). The CDR3 extends over 14 amino acids. Trimming removed 3 bases from V and 6 bases from J, with 16 bases in between. The CDR3 is CSASPSEKRDTQYF. DNA of the CDR3: TGCAGTGCTAGTCCCAGCGAAAAACGGGATACGCAGTATTTT.

V usage is TRBV19 and J usage is TRBJ1-5; 9 bases align to TRBD1. This CDR3 comprises 15 residues. Germline V gene data show CDR1 as LNHDA and CDR2 as SQIVND (reference sequence). V dropped 5 bases and J dropped 7; count of bases not matched to a gene: 9. This CDR3 is CASSDGTGNGQPQHF. CDR3 coding DNA: TGTGCCAGTAGTGACGGGACAGGGAACGGGCAGCCCCAGCATTTT.

This clonotype was seen repeatedly, ten times or more. V gene TRBV7-9 combines with J gene TRBJ2-7; D is tentatively TRBD1 or TRBD2 (5 bases each). Trimming pared 5 bases from V and 6 bases from J, leaving 14 bases between. Germline lookup yields CDR1 SEHNR and CDR2 FQNEAQ (reference sequence). CDR3 length: 13 residues. The DNA for the CDR3 is TGTGCCAGCAGCATGCAGAGGGGTCTCGAGCAGTACTTC. Protein sequence: CASSMQRGLEQYF.

Ten or more counts support this clonotype. The chain has TRBV4-3 and TRBJ2-7, with 9 bases fitting TRBD1. Germline CDR1 and CDR2: LGHNA and YSLEER. This CDR3 region has 13 residues. Trimming at V came to 3 bases and at J to 3 bases, leaving 0 bases not matched to a gene. The CDR3 loop is CASSQTGGYEQYF. The CDR3 nucleotides read TGCGCCAGCAGCCAGACAGGGGGCTACGAGCAGTACTTC.

V usage is TRBV20-1 and J usage is TRBJ2-3; 11 nucleotides agree with TRBD2. CDR1 and CDR2 from the germline V gene are DFQATT and SNEGSKA (reference sequence). J was trimmed by 5 bases and V by 2 bases; bases with no gene match: 6. The CDR3 sequence is 15 residues long. The CDR3 DNA sequence: TGCAGTGCTAGAAAGGAGACTAGCGGGGAAGATACGCAGTATTTT. Protein: CSARKETSGEDTQYF.